The present entry profiles one T cell receptor beta chain with its context. Data came from immunoSEQ multiplex PCR; TCRdb stores just in-frame clones and leaves some out. The data contain 2 million to 2.5 million clones, 85% to 95% of them singletons. This entry is derived from a study of shared clonotypes between healthy human individuals. Germline CDR1 and CDR2: SGHTA and FQGTGA. The CDR3 extends over 14 amino acids. V was cut by 1 base and J by 2 bases, with 9 bases left in between. Sample: naive CD4+ T cells from PBMCs. This sample's subset: CD45RA+ positively selected. This chain links TRBV7-3 with TRBJ2-7; tentative D call: TRBD2 (6 bases). The source is a man between 18 and 35 years old in good health. Some clones in this sample may be carry-over from other donors' samples. CDR3 DNA sequence: TGTGCCAGCAGCTTAAGCAGGACTACCTACGAGCAGTACTTC. It yields the protein CASSLSRTTYEQYF.